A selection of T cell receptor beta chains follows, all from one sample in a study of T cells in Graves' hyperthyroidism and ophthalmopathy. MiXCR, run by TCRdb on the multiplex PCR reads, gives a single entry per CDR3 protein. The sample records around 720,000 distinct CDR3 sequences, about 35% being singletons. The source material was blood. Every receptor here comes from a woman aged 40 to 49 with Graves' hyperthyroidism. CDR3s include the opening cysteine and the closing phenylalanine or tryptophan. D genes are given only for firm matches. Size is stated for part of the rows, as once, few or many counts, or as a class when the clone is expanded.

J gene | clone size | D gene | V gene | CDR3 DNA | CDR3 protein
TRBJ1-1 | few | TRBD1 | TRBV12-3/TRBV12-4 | TGTGCCAGCAGTACGATGACAGGGATTGGCACTGAAGCTTTCTTT | CASSTMTGIGTEAFF
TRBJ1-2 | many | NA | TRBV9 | TGTGCCAACAGCCCGGCCGTAGAAGACTATGGCTACACCTTC | CANSPAVEDYGYTF
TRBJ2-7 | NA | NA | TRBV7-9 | TGTGCCAGCAGCCCTCCATCCGGGGGCCCGGGGGGGCAGTACTTC | CASSPPSGGPGGQYF
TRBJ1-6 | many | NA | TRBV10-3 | TGTGCCATCAGCCCAGGAAATTCACCCCTCCACTTT | CAISPGNSPLHF
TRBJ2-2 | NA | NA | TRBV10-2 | TGCGCCAGCAGGGCCAGGGCCACTGTGAACACCGGGGAGCTGTTTTTT | CASRARATVNTGELFF
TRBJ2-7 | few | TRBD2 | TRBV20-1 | TGCAGTGCTAGTGCGCTAGCGGGAGTGTGGGAGCAGTACTTC | CSASALAGVWEQYF
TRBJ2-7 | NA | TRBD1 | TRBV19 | TGTGCCAGTAGTTGGGGGACAGGGCCCTCCTACGAGCAGTACTTC | CASSWGTGPSYEQYF
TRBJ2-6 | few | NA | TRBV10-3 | TGTGCCAGCAGTTACTCAAATAGGCGCTCTGGGGCCAACGTCCTGACTTTC | CASSYSNRRSGANVLTF
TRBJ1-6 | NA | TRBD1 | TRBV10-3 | TGTGCCAGCAGGTTATCGACAGGGAATAATTCACCCCTCCACTTT | CASRLSTGNNSPLHF
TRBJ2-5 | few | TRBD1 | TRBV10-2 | TGCGCCAGTTTTCGGGACAGCCAAGAGACCCAGTACTTC | CASFRDSQETQYF
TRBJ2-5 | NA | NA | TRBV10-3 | TGTGCCATCAGTGATGGGCTAGCGGGACAGGGGTCAGAGACCCAGTACTTC | CAISDGLAGQGSETQYF
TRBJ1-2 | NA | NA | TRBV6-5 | TGTGCCAGCAGTTATCTACCGGGCGACTATGGCTACACCTTC | CASSYLPGDYGYTF
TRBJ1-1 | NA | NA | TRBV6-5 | TGTGCCAGCAGTTATAAAGTCCACGAGAACACTGAAGCTTTCTTT | CASSYKVHENTEAFF
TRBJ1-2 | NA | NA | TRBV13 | TGTGCCAGCAGTTTACGGGCCCTTAACTATGGCTACACCTTC | CASSLRALNYGYTF
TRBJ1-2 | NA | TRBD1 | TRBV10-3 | TGTGCCATCAGTGAGTCAGGGACAGCCAGGGATGGCTACACCTTC | CAISESGTARDGYTF
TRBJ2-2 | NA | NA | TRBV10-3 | TGTGCCATCACCCGTAGCGGGAACACCGGGGAGCTGTTTTTT | CAITRSGNTGELFF
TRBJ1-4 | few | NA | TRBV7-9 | TGTGCCAGCAGCTTCCATACAACTAATGAAAAACTGTTTTTT | CASSFHTTNEKLFF
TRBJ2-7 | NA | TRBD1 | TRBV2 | TGTGCCAGCAGTTTCCGGGACAGGGCCCCGATGCAGTACTTC | CASSFRDRAPMQYF
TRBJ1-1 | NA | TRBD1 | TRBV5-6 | TGTGCCAGCAGCTTGGCCCTGGGACAGGGAGTTGAAGCTTTCTTT | CASSLALGQGVEAFF
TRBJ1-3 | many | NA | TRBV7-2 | TGTGCCAGCAGCTTAATGAGATCCGGAAACACCATATATTTT | CASSLMRSGNTIYF
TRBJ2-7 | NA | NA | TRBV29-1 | TGCAGCGTTGAAGATGGGGTCTCCTACGAGCAGTACTTC | CSVEDGVSYEQYF
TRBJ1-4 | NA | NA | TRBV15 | TGTGCCACCAGCAGAGGGAGACCGGCTAATGAAAAACTGTTTTTT | CATSRGRPANEKLFF
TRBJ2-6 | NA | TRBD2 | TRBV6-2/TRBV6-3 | TGTGCCGCCGGGACTAGCGGGAGCTCTGGGGCCAACGTCCTGACTTTC | CAAGTSGSSGANVLTF
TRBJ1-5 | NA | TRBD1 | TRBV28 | TGTGCCAGCAGTTTAGGGACAGGGGCATTCAATCAGCCCCAGCATTTT | CASSLGTGAFNQPQHF
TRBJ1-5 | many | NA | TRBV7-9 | TGTGCCAGCAGCCCCGGGGTAGTTCTGGGTGAGCCCCAGCATTTT | CASSPGVVLGEPQHF
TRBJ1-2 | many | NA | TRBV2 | TGTGCCAGCAGCGGATCCGGTTTTCGGCTTAACTATGGCTACACCTTC | CASSGSGFRLNYGYTF
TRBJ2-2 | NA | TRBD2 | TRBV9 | TGTGCCAGCAGCGTAGTCGGGACTAGCGGGAGAGGGAGCACCGGGGAGCTGTTTTTT | CASSVVGTSGRGSTGELFF
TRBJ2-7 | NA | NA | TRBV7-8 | TGCGCCAGCAGCCAAGAGGCCCTTGGGTCCTACGAGCAGTACTTC | CASSQEALGSYEQYF
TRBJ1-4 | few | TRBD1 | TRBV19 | TGTGCCAGTAGTCCGAAGGGGGCCTGGAATGAAAAACTGTTTTTT | CASSPKGAWNEKLFF
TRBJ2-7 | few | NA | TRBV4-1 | TGCGCCAGCAGCCAAGGATTCAAGCAGTACTTC | CASSQGFKQYF
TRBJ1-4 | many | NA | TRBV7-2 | TGTGCCAGCAGCTCCCAGGGTTGGGGTGAAAAACTGTTTTTT | CASSSQGWGEKLFF
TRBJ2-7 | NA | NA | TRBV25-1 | TGTGCCACCTGGAGCGGGGAGCAGTACTTC | CATWSGEQYF
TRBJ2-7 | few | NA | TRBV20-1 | TGCAGTGCTCCTCGAAGAGGTTTCACCTACGAGCAGTACTTC | CSAPRRGFTYEQYF
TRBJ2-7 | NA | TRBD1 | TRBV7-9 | TGTGCCAGCAGCCCCCCGGGGACAGGGACCGGGGAGCAGTACTTC | CASSPPGTGTGEQYF
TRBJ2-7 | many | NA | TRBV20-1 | TGCAGTGCTATTTTCGGCTACGAGCAGTACTTC | CSAIFGYEQYF
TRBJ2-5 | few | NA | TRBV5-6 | TGTGCCAGCAGCGGCGGTGAGGTAACCCAGTACTTC | CASSGGEVTQYF
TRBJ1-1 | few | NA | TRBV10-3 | TGTGCCATCAGTGAGTCCGAGGTCACTGAAGCTTTCTTT | CAISESEVTEAFF
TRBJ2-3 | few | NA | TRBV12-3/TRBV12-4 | TGTGCCAGCAGGCGTGACACAGATACGCAGTATTTT | CASRRDTDTQYF
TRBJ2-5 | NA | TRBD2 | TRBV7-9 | TGTGCCAGCAGCCCAACGGGGGAGAGCGGGAGAGGCCAAGAGACCCAGTACTTC | CASSPTGESGRGQETQYF
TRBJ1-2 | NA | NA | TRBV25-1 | TGTGCCAGCAGGCCCGGCGGGGGGCAGACGGGCTACACCTTC | CASRPGGGQTGYTF